The 6 T cell receptor beta chains presented below share a single source sample, sequenced in a study of cytomegalovirus exposure and HLA in healthy donors. Amplification used 60 Vbeta primers and 13 Jbeta primers. Repertoires were generated with immunoSEQ multiplex PCR, while TCRdb's copy carries only in-frame clones and drops some. Among about 140,000 clones, roughly 80% were seen once, and the ten largest hold roughly 10%. The sample consisted of PBMCs. All receptors come from a woman in her fifties or sixties in good health and CMV-seropositive.

DNA of the CDR3: TGTGCCAGTAGTATAGTCTCCGGGAGCTCCTATAATTCACCCCTCCACTTT. Protein sequence: CASSIVSGSSYNSPLHF. This sequence joins TRBV19 and TRBJ1-6, with D unresolved. CDR1 is LNHDA and CDR2 is SQIVND in the germline V gene (reference sequence). Trimming removed 1 base from V and 0 bases from J, with 10 bases in between. The CDR3 covers 17 residues.

This clone appeared a few times. The rearrangement joins TRBV30 to TRBJ1-1; TRBD1 is a possible D gene (5 bases). V was clipped by 4 bases and J by 5 bases, with 11 bases between them. Per the germline V gene, CDR1 is GTSNPN and CDR2 is SVGIG (reference sequence). The CDR3 runs to 12 residues. Here the CDR3 DNA reads TGTGCCTGGATTTTCCAGGGAACTGAAGCTTTCTTT. It translates to CAWIFQGTEAFF.

The chain recombines TRBV7-9 with TRBJ2-7, with TRBD1 identical over 8 bases. The junction had 5 bases not matched to a gene; V was cut back by 1 base and J by 6 bases. CDR3 size: 14 residues. CDR1 SEHNR and CDR2 FQNEAQ come from the germline V gene (reference sequence). The CDR3 sequence: CASSLGGQAAEQYF. CDR3 nucleotide sequence: TGTGCCAGCAGCTTAGGGGGACAGGCGGCCGAGCAGTACTTC.

This chain joins TRBV9 and TRBJ2-1, with 10 bases fitting TRBD2. Germline V gene data show CDR1 as SGDLS and CDR2 as YYNGEE. V shed 3 bases, J shed 1 base, and the junction held 4 bases outside the gene matches. The CDR3 contains 16 residues. CDR3 sequence: CASSGPSGGSYNEQFF. The CDR3 bases are TGTGCCAGCAGCGGTCCTAGCGGGGGTTCCTACAATGAGCAGTTCTTC.

The V gene is TRBV2, the J gene TRBJ1-1; 7 bases are shared with TRBD1. The J segment lost 7 bases and the V segment lost 5 bases, leaving 16 bases of the junction unmatched. The CDR3 has 16 amino acids. CDR1 and CDR2 (germline): SNHLY, FYNNEI. In DNA, the CDR3 is TGTGCCAGCAGTCCAAATAGACAGGGTACTATTAATGAAGCTTTCTTT. Translation: CASSPNRQGTINEAFF. Filled out from reference TRBV2 and TRBJ1-1, the complete variable domain reads EPEVTQTPSHQVTQMGQEVILRCVPISNHLYFYWYRQILGQKVEFLVSFYNNEISEKSEIFDDQFSVERPDGSNFTLKIRSTKLEDSAMYFCASSPNRQGTINEAFFGQGTRLTVV.

DNA of the CDR3: TGTGCCTGGGGGAGTGGAAACACCATATATTTT. This gives the protein CAWGSGNTIYF. The chain uses TRBV30 and TRBJ1-3; D gene uncertain. This CDR3 comprises 11 residues. Germline assignment: CDR1 GTSNPN and CDR2 SVGIG (reference sequence). V lost 5 bases to trimming and J lost 3 bases, with 5 bases between them. Together with reference TRBV30 and TRBJ1-3, the CDR3 gives the full variable domain: SQTIHQWPATLVQPVGSPLSLECTVEGTSNPNLYWYRQAAGRGLQLLFYSVGIGQISSEVPQNLSASRPQDRQFILSSKKLLLSDSGFYLCAWGSGNTIYFGEGSWLTVV.